This is a list of T cell receptor beta chains from one sample in a study of Graves' ophthalmopathy and Graves' hyperthyroidism. In TCRdb, the multiplex PCR reads were re-called with MiXCR into one record per CDR3 protein. The sample contains about 220,000 distinct CDR3 sequences, about a fifth of which appear only once. Sequenced: peripheral blood. The origin of the receptors is a woman between 50 and 59 years old with Graves' ophthalmopathy. Each CDR3 is given with its conserved first and last residue. Each record gives: V gene, CDR3 protein.

v_gene: TRBV6-5; CDR3aa: CASSYRPGGRIETQYF
v_gene: TRBV9; CDR3aa: CASSVGLTSRVDTQYF
v_gene: TRBV29-1; CDR3aa: CSASKQGTEQYF
v_gene: TRBV20-1; CDR3aa: CSARDYKQANNSPLHF
v_gene: TRBV28; CDR3aa: CASSLSLGQGTEQYF
v_gene: TRBV20-1; CDR3aa: CSARALGTIYF
v_gene: TRBV7-8; CDR3aa: CASSLVQNGGELFF
v_gene: TRBV6-1; CDR3aa: CASRRDRGSYEQYF
v_gene: TRBV6-1; CDR3aa: CASRPSGSVYEQYF
v_gene: TRBV12-3/TRBV12-4; CDR3aa: CASSRDLGTEAFF
v_gene: TRBV12-3/TRBV12-4; CDR3aa: CASSLAGQGIGEQYF
v_gene: TRBV2; CDR3aa: CASRARTEAFF
v_gene: TRBV28; CDR3aa: CASTKLGLAYEQYF
v_gene: TRBV5-5; CDR3aa: CASSLSPTVGGYTF
v_gene: TRBV14; CDR3aa: CASSHLAGRSYEQYF
v_gene: TRBV27; CDR3aa: CASSLFTSGRYEQYF
v_gene: TRBV6-1; CDR3aa: CASSDGGSDTGELFF
v_gene: TRBV15; CDR3aa: CATSKSRVRYQETQYF
v_gene: TRBV2; CDR3aa: CASRASGSSYEQYF
v_gene: TRBV11-2; CDR3aa: CATNTIRRNYGYTF
v_gene: TRBV6-2/TRBV6-3; CDR3aa: CASSSNRGHIGNIQYF
v_gene: TRBV19; CDR3aa: CASSRQQGGETQYF
v_gene: TRBV20-1; CDR3aa: CSARRQGPPEQYF
v_gene: TRBV7-9; CDR3aa: CASSRSGQGNSPLHF
v_gene: TRBV27; CDR3aa: CASSLRLGTGDVATQYF
v_gene: TRBV5-8; CDR3aa: CASSLVYGTGGNEQFF
v_gene: TRBV5-1; CDR3aa: CASSLEGYGTRYYEQYF
v_gene: TRBV29-1; CDR3aa: CSVEGGQNVFTDTQYF
v_gene: TRBV18; CDR3aa: CASSPYSSHYEQYF
v_gene: TRBV30; CDR3aa: CAWTVGGETQYF
v_gene: TRBV11-2; CDR3aa: CASSLLFGTQVSYEQYF
v_gene: TRBV3-1; CDR3aa: CASSREYQETQYF
v_gene: TRBV6-1; CDR3aa: CASSEAPGSTDTQYF
v_gene: TRBV20-1; CDR3aa: CSASLPSGLRAQYF
v_gene: TRBV6-5; CDR3aa: CASSYSPGTGELFF
v_gene: TRBV20-1; CDR3aa: CSARDLRGTTGGARETQYF
v_gene: TRBV12-3/TRBV12-4; CDR3aa: CASSRAVAGQETQYF
v_gene: TRBV2; CDR3aa: CASTMWTVVEQYF
v_gene: TRBV5-5; CDR3aa: CASSAEYRGRRYEQYF
v_gene: TRBV12-3/TRBV12-4; CDR3aa: CASSWQGPNTEAFF
v_gene: TRBV29-1; CDR3aa: CSADRGNTGELFF
v_gene: TRBV20-1; CDR3aa: CSASVGVGQPQHF
v_gene: TRBV20-1; CDR3aa: CSASLGAGRETQYF
v_gene: TRBV5-1; CDR3aa: CASSFVSGRAAEQYF
v_gene: TRBV3-1; CDR3aa: CASSQSSINTGELFF
v_gene: TRBV20-1; CDR3aa: CSARDHRGGETQYF
v_gene: TRBV20-1; CDR3aa: CSARRPTGRGLSGANVLTF
v_gene: TRBV27; CDR3aa: CASSPRSGTANSPLHF
v_gene: TRBV2; CDR3aa: CARRQGTYEQYF
v_gene: TRBV6-1; CDR3aa: CASSEDRGFGGYTF
v_gene: TRBV10-3; CDR3aa: CAISRAGGVNTGELFF
v_gene: TRBV7-2; CDR3aa: CASSPFKGPGELFF
v_gene: TRBV20-1; CDR3aa: CSARAPGGTPRHEQYF
v_gene: TRBV20-1; CDR3aa: CSARPRQGATSGANVLTF